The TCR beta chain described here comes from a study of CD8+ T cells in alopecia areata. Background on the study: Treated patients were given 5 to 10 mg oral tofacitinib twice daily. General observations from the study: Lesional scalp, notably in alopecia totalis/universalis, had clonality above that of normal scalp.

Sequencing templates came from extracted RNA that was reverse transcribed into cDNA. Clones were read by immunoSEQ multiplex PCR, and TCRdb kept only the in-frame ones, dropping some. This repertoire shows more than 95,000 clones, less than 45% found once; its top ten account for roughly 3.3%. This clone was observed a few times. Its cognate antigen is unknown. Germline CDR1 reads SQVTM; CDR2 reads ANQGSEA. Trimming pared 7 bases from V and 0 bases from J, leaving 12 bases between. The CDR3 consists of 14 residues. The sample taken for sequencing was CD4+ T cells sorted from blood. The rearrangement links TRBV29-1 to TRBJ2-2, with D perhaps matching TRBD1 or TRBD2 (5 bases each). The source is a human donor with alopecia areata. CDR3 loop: CSARDGPNTGELFF. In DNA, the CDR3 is TGCAGCGCCCGGGACGGACCGAACACCGGGGAGCTGTTTTTT.